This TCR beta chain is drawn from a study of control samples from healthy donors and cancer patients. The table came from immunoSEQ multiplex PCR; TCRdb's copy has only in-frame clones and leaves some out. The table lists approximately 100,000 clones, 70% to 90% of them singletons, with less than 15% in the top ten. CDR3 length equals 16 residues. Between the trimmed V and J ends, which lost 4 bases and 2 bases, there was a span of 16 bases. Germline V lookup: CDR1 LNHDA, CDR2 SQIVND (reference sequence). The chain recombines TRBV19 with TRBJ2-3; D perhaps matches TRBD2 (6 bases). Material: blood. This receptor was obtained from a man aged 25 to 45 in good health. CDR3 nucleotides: TGTGCCAGTAGTAATCCCGGGACTGGGTACACAGATACGCAGTATTTT. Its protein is CASSNPGTGYTDTQYF.